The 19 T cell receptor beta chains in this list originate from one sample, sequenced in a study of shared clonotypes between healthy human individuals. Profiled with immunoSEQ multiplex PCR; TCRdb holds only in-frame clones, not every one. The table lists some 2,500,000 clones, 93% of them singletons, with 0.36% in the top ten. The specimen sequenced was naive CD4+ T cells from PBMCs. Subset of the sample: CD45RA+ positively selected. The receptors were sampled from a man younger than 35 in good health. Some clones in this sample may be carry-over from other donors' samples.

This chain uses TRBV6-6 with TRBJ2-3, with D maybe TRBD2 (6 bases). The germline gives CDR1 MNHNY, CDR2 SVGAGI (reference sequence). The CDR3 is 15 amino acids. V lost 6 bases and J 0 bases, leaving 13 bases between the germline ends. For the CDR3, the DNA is TGTGCCAGCAGACCTAGCGCGACTAGCACAGATACGCAGTATTTT. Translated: CASRPSATSTDTQYF.

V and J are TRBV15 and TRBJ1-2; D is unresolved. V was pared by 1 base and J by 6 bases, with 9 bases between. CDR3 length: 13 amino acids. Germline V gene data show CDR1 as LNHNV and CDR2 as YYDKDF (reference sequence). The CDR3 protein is CATSRGRTDGYTF. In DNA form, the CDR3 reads TGTGCCACCAGCAGAGGAAGGACGGATGGCTACACCTTC.

CDR3 bases: TGTGCCAGCAGTTTCCCCGAGGGAAAAGGAAATCAGCCCCAGCATTTT. Residues: CASSFPEGKGNQPQHF. The rearrangement joins TRBV28 to TRBJ1-5; D unresolved. Trimming removed 3 bases at V and 4 bases at J, with 16 bases between. CDR3 length: 16 amino acids. Germline lookup yields CDR1 MDHEN and CDR2 SYDVKM.

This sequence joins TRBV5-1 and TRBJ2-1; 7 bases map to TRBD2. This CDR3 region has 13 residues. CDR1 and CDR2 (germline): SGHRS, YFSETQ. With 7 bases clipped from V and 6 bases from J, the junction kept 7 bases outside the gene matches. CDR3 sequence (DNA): TGCGCCAGCTCAACGGGAGGATCCAATGAGCAGTTCTTC. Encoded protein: CASSTGGSNEQFF.

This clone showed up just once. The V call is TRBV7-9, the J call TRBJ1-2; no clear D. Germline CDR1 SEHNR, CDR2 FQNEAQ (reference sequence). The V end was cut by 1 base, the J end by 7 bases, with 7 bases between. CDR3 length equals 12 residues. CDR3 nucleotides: TGTGCCAGCAGCTTAGTAGGGCGTGGCTACACCTTC. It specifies CASSLVGRGYTF.

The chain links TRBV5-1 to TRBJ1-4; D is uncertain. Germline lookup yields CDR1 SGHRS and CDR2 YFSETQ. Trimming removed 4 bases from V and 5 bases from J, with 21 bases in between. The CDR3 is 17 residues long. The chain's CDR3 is CASSKTPATDYNEKLFF. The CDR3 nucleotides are TGCGCCAGCAGCAAAACCCCCGCGACCGATTACAATGAAAAACTGTTTTTT. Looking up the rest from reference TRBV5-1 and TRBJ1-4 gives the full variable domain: KAGVTQTPRYLIKTRGQQVTLSCSPISGHRSVSWYQQTPGQGLQFLFEYFSETQRNKGNFPGRFSGRQFSNSRSEMNVSTLELGDSALYLCASSKTPATDYNEKLFFGSGTQLSVL.

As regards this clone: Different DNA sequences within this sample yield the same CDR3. The CDR3 reads CASSAGGGETQYF. Here the CDR3 DNA reads TGTGCCAGCAGTGCAGGGGGCGGAGAGACCCAGTACTTC. The chain carries TRBV25-1 and TRBJ2-5; 8 nucleotides agree with TRBD1. Unmatched junction bases numbered 2, after V lost 4 bases and J lost 4 bases. The germline gives CDR1 MGHDK, CDR2 SYGVNS. This CDR3 is 13 amino acids long.

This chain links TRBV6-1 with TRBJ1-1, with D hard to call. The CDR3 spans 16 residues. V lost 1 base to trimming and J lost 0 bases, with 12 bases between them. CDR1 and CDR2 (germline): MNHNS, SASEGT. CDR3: CASSEERRRMNTEAFF. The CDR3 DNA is TGTGCCAGCAGTGAAGAGAGAAGAAGGATGAACACTGAAGCTTTCTTT.

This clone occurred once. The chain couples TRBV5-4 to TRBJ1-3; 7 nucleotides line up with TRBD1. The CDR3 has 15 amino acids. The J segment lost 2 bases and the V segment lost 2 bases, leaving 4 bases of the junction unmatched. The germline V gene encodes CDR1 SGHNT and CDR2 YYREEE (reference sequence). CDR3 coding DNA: TGTGCCAGCAGCTTCGCACAGGGGACTGGAAACACCATATATTTT. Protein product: CASSFAQGTGNTIYF.

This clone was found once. CDR3 region: CASSPGLDSYEQYF. The CDR3 bases are TGTGCCAGCAGCCCTGGACTAGATTCCTACGAGCAGTACTTC. The chain combines TRBV7-2 with TRBJ2-7, with 7 bases lining up with TRBD2. Germline V CDR1 and CDR2: SGHTA, FQGNSA. After removal of 5 bases from V and 1 base from J, the junction contained 5 bases not matched to a gene. The CDR3 loop spans 14 amino acids. The full variable domain, in which reference TRBV7-2 and TRBJ2-7 provide the parts outside the CDR3, is GAGVSQSPSNKVTEKGKDVELRCDPISGHTALYWYRQSLGQGLEFLIYFQGNSAPDKSGLPSDRFSAERTGGSVSTLTIQRTQQEDSAVYLCASSPGLDSYEQYFGPGTRLTVT.

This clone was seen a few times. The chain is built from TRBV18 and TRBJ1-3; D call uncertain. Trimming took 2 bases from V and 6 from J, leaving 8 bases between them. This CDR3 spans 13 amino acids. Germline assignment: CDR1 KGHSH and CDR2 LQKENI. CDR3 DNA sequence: TGTGCCAGCTCACCAAGTTTGGAAAACACCATATATTTT. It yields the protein CASSPSLENTIYF.

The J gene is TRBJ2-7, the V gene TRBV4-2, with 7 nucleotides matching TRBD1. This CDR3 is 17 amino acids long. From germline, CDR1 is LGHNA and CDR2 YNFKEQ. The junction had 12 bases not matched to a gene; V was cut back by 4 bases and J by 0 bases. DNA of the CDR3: TGTGCCAGCAGCCGCGGCGAAGGGACAGCTCTCTCCTACGAGCAGTACTTC. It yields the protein CASSRGEGTALSYEQYF.

This chain's CDR3 is CASSLGTGNPRQSQPQHF. The CDR3 region has the DNA TGCGCCAGCAGCTTGGGGACAGGTAACCCCCGCCAGAGTCAGCCCCAGCATTTT. The V gene is TRBV5-1, the J gene TRBJ1-5, with 7 bases matching TRBD1. Trimming at V came to 0 bases and at J to 6 bases, leaving 15 bases not matched to a gene. This CDR3 is 18 amino acids long. CDR1 and CDR2 from the germline V gene are SGHRS and YFSETQ.

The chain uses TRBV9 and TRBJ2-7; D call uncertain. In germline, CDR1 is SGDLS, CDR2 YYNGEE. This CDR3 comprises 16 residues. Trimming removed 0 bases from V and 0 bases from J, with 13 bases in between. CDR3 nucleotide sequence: TGTGCCAGCAGCGTAGGGGCTCAGGTTGCCTCCTACGAGCAGTACTTC. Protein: CASSVGAQVASYEQYF.

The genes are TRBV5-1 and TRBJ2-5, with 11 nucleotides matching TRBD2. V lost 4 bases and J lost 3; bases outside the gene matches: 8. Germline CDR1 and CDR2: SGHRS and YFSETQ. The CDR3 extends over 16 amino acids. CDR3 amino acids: CASSLTPTSGEETQYF. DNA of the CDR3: TGCGCCAGCAGCCTGACCCCGACTAGCGGGGAAGAGACCCAGTACTTC.

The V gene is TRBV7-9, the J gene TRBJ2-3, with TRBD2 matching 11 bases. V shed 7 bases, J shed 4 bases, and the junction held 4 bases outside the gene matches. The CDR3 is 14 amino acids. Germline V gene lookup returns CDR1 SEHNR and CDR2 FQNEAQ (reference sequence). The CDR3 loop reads CASTQLAGADTQYF. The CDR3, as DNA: TGTGCCAGCACTCAACTAGCGGGAGCAGATACGCAGTATTTT. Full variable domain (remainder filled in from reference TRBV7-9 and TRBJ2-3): DTGVSQNPRHKITKRGQNVTFRCDPISEHNRLYWYRQTLGQGPEFLTYFQNEAQLEKSRLLSDRFSAERPKGSFSTLEIQRTEQGDSAMYLCASTQLAGADTQYFGPGTRLTVL.

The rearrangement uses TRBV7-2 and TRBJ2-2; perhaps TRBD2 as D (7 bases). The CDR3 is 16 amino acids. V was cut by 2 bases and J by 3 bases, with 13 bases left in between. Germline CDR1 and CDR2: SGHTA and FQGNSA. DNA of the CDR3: TGTGCCAGCAGCTTAATCGGGGGGCCGGACACCGGGGAGCTGTTTTTT. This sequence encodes CASSLIGGPDTGELFF.

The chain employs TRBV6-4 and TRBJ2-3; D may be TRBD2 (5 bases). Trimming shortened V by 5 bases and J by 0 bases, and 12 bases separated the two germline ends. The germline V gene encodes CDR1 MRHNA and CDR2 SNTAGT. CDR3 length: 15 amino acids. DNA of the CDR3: TGTGCCAGCAGTTCTTCTAGCAGAAGCACAGATACGCAGTATTTT. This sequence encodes CASSSSSRSTDTQYF.

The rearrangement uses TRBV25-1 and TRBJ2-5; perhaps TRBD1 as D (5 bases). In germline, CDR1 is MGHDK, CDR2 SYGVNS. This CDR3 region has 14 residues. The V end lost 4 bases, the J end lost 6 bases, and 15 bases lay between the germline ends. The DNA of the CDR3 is TGTGCCAGCAGTGTCGCAGGGTCCGCAAAGACCCAGTACTTC. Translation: CASSVAGSAKTQYF. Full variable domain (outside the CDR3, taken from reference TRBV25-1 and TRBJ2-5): EADIYQTPRYLVIGTGKKITLECSQTMGHDKMYWYQQDPGMELHLIHYSYGVNSTEKGDLSSESTVSRIRTEHFPLTLESARPSHTSQYLCASSVAGSAKTQYFGPGTRLLVL.